These 15 T cell receptor beta chains share one sample of origin, sequenced in a study of identical twins. TCRdb analysed the 5' RACE reads with MiXCR anew, one entry per CDR3 protein. The data contain hundreds of thousands of distinct CDR3 sequences, about 7% of them singletons. The same data also contributed to another study, on yellow fever vaccine responses in identical twins.

The sample comprised memory (CD45RO+) T cells sorted from blood. Receptor source: a woman between 18 and 30 years old in good health.

This clonotype was recorded many times. V gene TRBV6-5 combines with J gene TRBJ1-6; TRBD1 aligns across 9 bases. After removal of 2 bases from V and 10 bases from J, the junction contained 6 bases not matched to a gene. There are 15 residues in the CDR3. Germline V lookup: CDR1 MNHEY, CDR2 SVGAGI. CDR3 DNA: TGTGCCAGCAGTTACGACAGGGGGGAAGGATCACCCCTCCACTTT. Its protein is CASSYDRGEGSPLHF.

This chain uses TRBV20-1 with TRBJ1-1; D is perhaps TRBD1 (6 bases). Per the germline V gene, CDR1 is DFQATT and CDR2 is SNEGSKA (reference sequence). Trimming pared 2 bases from V and 3 bases from J, leaving 13 bases between. The CDR3 contains 14 residues. CDR3 in amino acids: CSARRGAVDTEAFF. The CDR3 coding sequence is TGCAGTGCTAGAAGGGGGGCAGTTGACACTGAAGCTTTCTTT.

This clonotype was counted at least ten times. The chain couples TRBV3-1 to TRBJ2-7, with D perhaps TRBD2 (5 bases). CDR3 length: 14 amino acids. The ends were cut back, 4 bases at V and 2 bases at J, with 12 bases in the middle. Per the germline V gene, CDR1 is LGHDT and CDR2 is YNNKEL (reference sequence). The CDR3 region is CASSRTGEAYEQYF. In DNA, the CDR3 is TGTGCCAGCAGCCGTACCGGGGAAGCCTACGAGCAGTACTTC.

J is TRBJ2-1 and V is TRBV28; the match to TRBD2 covers 10 bases. Germline CDR1 reads MDHEN; CDR2 reads SYDVKM. J was trimmed by 0 bases and V by 6 bases; bases with no gene match: 5. This CDR3 spans 16 amino acids. The CDR3 region has the DNA TGTGCCAGCAGGTCCACTAGCGGGGTCTCCTACAATGAGCAGTTCTTC. It translates to CASRSTSGVSYNEQFF.

Concerning this clonotype: Germline and junction disagree at one end, which may indicate a read error. The J gene is TRBJ2-5, the V gene TRBV20-1, with 9 nucleotides matching TRBD2. Germline V gene data show CDR1 as DFQATT and CDR2 as SNEGSKA (reference sequence). The CDR3 runs to 17 residues. CDR3 sequence (DNA): TGCTGTGCTAGAGACCCCTACACTAGCGGGCGCCAAGAGACCCAGTACTTC. It is translated as CCARDPYTSGRQETQYF.

This clonotype appeared many times. This chain connects TRBV11-2 to TRBJ2-1; 8 bases map to TRBD2. The ends lost 5 bases at V and 8 bases at J; junction bases unmatched: 11. This CDR3 comprises 15 residues. Germline V gives CDR1 SGHAT, CDR2 FQNNGV. The CDR3: CASSPRWAREDEQFF. The CDR3 DNA is TGTGCCAGCAGCCCCCGATGGGCGCGGGAGGATGAGCAGTTCTTC.

This clonotype was found a few times. The chain recombines TRBV3-1 with TRBJ2-7, with TRBD1 identical over 7 bases. Germline CDR1 LGHDT, CDR2 YNNKEL (reference sequence). Trimming cost V 1 base and J 0 bases; bases outside gene matches: 6. There are 16 residues in the CDR3. CDR3 sequence: CASSQVGTAVSYEQYV. The CDR3 DNA reads as TGTGCCAGCAGCCAAGTCGGGACAGCCGTCTCCTACGAGCAGTACGTC.

This clonotype was recorded at least ten times. The chain links TRBV12-3 or TRBV12-4 to TRBJ1-1; the D is unclear. Trimming cost V 8 bases and J 2 bases, with 12 bases left between them. The CDR3 length is 13 residues. The CDR3 spells CASQWFVNTEAFF. For the CDR3, the DNA is TGTGCCAGCCAGTGGTTCGTCAACACTGAAGCTTTCTTT.

The sample holds many counts of this clonotype. The chain links TRBV12-3 or TRBV12-4 to TRBJ2-5; D is perhaps TRBD1 or TRBD2 (5 bases each). This CDR3 has 13 amino acids. V dropped 2 bases and J dropped 5 bases, with 9 bases sitting between them. For the CDR3, the DNA is TGTGCCAGCAGTTTAAGTCGGGGCGAGACCCAGTACTTC. Encoded protein: CASSLSRGETQYF.

This chain joins TRBV28 and TRBJ2-5, with 8 bases fitting TRBD1. The CDR3 loop spans 15 amino acids. J gave up 2 bases and V 1 base, and 3 bases lay outside the gene matches. CDR1 MDHEN and CDR2 SYDVKM come from the germline V gene. In nucleotides, the CDR3 is TGTGCCAGCAGTTTATTTGGACAGGGTCAAGAGACCCAGTACTTC. Its translation: CASSLFGQGQETQYF.

In this sample, this clonotype turned up many times. The chain recombines TRBV5-1 with TRBJ2-2; D is ambiguous. In germline, CDR1 is SGHRS, CDR2 YFSETQ. This CDR3 spans 16 amino acids. V was pared by 1 base and J by 0 bases, with 10 bases between. CDR3 bases: TGCGCCAGCAGCTTGCGGCCTCCAGCGAACACCGGGGAGCTGTTTTTT. Its translation: CASSLRPPANTGELFF. Full variable domain (remainder filled in from reference TRBV5-1 and TRBJ2-2): KAGVTQTPRYLIKTRGQQVTLSCSPISGHRSVSWYQQTPGQGLQFLFEYFSETQRNKGNFPGRFSGRQFSNSRSEMNVSTLELGDSALYLCASSLRPPANTGELFFGEGSRLTVL.

This clonotype was seen many times. The chain has TRBV5-1 and TRBJ1-1, with D unresolved. This CDR3 spans 15 amino acids. The ends were cut back, 0 bases at V and 0 bases at J, with 9 bases in the middle. CDR1 SGHRS and CDR2 YFSETQ come from the germline V gene. The CDR3 DNA sequence: TGCGCCAGCAGCTTGGTCGGGCGGATGAACACTGAAGCTTTCTTT. As protein: CASSLVGRMNTEAFF.

Many counts were recorded for this clonotype. The chain couples TRBV7-8 to TRBJ2-3; possible D gene TRBD1, 5 bases. CDR1 and CDR2 (germline): SGHVS, FQNEAQ. The CDR3 has 15 residues. V dropped 2 bases and J dropped 0 bases, with 9 bases sitting between them. CDR3 residues: CASSLWTSSTDTQYF. CDR3 nucleotide sequence: TGTGCCAGCAGCTTATGGACATCCAGCACAGATACGCAGTATTTT. The variable domain in full, with the rest retrieved from reference TRBV7-8 and TRBJ2-3, is GAGVSQSPRYKVAKRGQDVALRCDPISGHVSLFWYQQALGQGPEFLTYFQNEAQLDKSGLPSDRFFAERPEGSVSTLKIQRTQQEDSAVYLCASSLWTSSTDTQYFGPGTRLTVL.

In this sample, this clonotype turned up many times. V gene TRBV4-1 combines with J gene TRBJ1-1; D might be TRBD1 (5 bases). Germline lookup yields CDR1 MGHRA and CDR2 YSYEKL. There are 14 residues in the CDR3. Trimming pared 3 bases from V and 6 bases from J, leaving 14 bases between. The CDR3 sequence: CASSQGGSPSEAFF. The DNA for the CDR3 is TGCGCCAGCAGCCAGGGGGGGAGCCCATCTGAAGCTTTCTTT.

This clonotype has more than one count but fewer than ten. This rearrangement joins TRBV20-1 to TRBJ2-4; 9 bases are shared with TRBD2. The germline V gene encodes CDR1 DFQATT and CDR2 SNEGSKA (reference sequence). The V gene end was trimmed by 6 bases and the J gene end by 4 bases; junction bases not matched to a gene: 4. There are 13 residues in the CDR3. The CDR3 loop reads CSAPAGGKNIQYF. CDR3 DNA sequence: TGCAGTGCCCCAGCGGGGGGTAAAAACATTCAGTACTTC.